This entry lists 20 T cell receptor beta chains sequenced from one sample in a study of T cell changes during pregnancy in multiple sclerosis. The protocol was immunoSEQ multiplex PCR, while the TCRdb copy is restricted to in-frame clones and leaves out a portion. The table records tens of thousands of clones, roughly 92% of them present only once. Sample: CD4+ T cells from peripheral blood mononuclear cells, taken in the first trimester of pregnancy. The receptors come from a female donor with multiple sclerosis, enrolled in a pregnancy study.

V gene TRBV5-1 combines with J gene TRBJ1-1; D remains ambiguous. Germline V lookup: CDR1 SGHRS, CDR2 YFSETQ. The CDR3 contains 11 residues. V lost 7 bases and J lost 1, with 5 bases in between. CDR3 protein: CASRGNTEAFF. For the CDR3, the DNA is TGCGCCAGCCGGGGGAACACTGAAGCTTTCTTT.

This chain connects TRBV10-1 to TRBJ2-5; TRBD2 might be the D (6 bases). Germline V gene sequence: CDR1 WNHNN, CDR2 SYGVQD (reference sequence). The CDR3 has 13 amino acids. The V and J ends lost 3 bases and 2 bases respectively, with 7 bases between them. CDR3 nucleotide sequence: TGCGCCAGCAGTGAACTAGCTCAAGAGACCCAGTACTTC. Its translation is CASSELAQETQYF.

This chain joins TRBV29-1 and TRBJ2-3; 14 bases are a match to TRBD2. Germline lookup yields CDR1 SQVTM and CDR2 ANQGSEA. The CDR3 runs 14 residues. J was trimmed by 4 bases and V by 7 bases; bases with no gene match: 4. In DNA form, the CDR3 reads TGCAGCGGGAGGGGACTAGCGGGAGCAGATACGCAGTATTTT. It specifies CSGRGLAGADTQYF.

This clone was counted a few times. DNA of the CDR3: TGTGCCAGTGTGGGGGGGTGGAACACTGAAGCTTTCTTT. Translated: CASVGGWNTEAFF. This sequence joins TRBV6-6 and TRBJ1-1; D is possibly TRBD1 (5 bases). V was trimmed by 9 bases and J by 1 base, leaving 12 bases between them. CDR1 and CDR2 from the germline V gene are MNHNY and SVGAGI (reference sequence). The CDR3 is 13 amino acids.

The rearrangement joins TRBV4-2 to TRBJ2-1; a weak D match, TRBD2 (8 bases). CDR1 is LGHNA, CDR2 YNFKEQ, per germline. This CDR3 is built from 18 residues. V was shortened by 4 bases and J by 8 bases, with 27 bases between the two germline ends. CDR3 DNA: TGTGCCAGCAGCCTCCCGGAGGGGACTAGGGGGCCCCGGGATGAGCAGTTCTTC. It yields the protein CASSLPEGTRGPRDEQFF.

CDR3 bases: TGTGCCAGTATAGTGGGGGGAGTGGGCACCGGGGAGCTGTTTTTT. Encoded protein: CASIVGGVGTGELFF. J is TRBJ2-2 and V is TRBV6-1; possible D gene TRBD2, 6 bases. The CDR3 length is 15 residues. Trimming took 9 bases from V and 4 from J, leaving 18 bases between them. Germline V CDR1 and CDR2: MNHNS, SASEGT.

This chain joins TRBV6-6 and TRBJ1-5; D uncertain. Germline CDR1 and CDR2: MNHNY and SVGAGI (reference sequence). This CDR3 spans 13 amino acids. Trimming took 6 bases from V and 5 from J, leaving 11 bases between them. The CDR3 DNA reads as TGTGCCAGCAGCCTCCGCGAGTATCAGCCCCAGCATTTT. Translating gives CASSLREYQPQHF.

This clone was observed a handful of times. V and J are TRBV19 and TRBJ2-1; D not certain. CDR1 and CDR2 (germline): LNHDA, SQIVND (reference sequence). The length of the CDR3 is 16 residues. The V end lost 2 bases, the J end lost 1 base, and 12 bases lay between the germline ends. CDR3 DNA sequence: TGTGCCAGTAGTATACTACAGCCCTCATCCTACAATGAGCAGTTCTTC. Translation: CASSILQPSSYNEQFF.

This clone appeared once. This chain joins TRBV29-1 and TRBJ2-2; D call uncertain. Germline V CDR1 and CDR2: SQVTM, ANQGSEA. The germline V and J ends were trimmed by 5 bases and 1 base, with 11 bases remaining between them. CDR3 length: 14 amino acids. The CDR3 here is CSVFSQVNTGELFF. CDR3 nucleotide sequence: TGCAGCGTTTTTTCCCAGGTGAACACCGGGGAGCTGTTTTTT.

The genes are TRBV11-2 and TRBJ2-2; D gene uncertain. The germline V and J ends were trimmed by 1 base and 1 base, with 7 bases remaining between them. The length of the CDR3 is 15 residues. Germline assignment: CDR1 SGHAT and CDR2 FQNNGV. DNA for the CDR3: TGTGCCAGCAGCTTAGGTAGAATGAACACCGGGGAGCTGTTTTTT. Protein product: CASSLGRMNTGELFF.

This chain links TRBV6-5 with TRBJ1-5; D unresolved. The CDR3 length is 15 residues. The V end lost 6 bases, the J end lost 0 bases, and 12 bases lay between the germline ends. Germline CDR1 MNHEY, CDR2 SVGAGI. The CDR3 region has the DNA TGTGCCAGCAGACCCGGAGCAGCTAGCAATCAGCCCCAGCATTTT. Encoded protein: CASRPGAASNQPQHF.

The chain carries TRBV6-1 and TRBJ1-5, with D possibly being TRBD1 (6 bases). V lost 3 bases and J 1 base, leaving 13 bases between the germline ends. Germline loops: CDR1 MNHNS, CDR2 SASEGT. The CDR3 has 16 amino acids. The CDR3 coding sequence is TGTGCCAGCAGTGAGCCGATAGGACAGAGCAATCAGCCCCAGCATTTT. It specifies CASSEPIGQSNQPQHF.

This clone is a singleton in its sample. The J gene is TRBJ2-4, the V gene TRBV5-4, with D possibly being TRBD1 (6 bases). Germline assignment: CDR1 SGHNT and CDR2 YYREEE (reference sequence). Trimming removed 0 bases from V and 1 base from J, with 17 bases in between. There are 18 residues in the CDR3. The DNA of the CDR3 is TGTGCCAGCAGCTTGGCCGCACAGGGCTGGGGGGCCAAAAACATTCAGTACTTC. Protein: CASSLAAQGWGAKNIQYF.

CDR3: CATFSGGYNEQFF. CDR3 sequence (DNA): TGTGCCACCTTTAGCGGGGGGTACAATGAGCAGTTCTTC. This rearrangement joins TRBV19 to TRBJ2-1, with 10 bases that match TRBD2. Germline CDR1 reads LNHDA; CDR2 reads SQIVND (reference sequence). Germline trimming cut 10 bases from V and 4 bases from J; bases unmatched to any gene: 4. CDR3 length equals 13 residues.

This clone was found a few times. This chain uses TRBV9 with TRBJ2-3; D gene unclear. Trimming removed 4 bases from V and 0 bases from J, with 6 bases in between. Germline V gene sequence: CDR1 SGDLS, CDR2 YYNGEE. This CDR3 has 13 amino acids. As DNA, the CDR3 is TGTGCCAGCAGCCAACAGAGCACAGATACGCAGTATTTT. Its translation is CASSQQSTDTQYF.

The CDR3 reads CASSPGTNEKLFF. CDR3 DNA: TGTGCCAGCAGCCCCGGAACTAATGAAAAACTGTTTTTT. The chain is built from TRBV7-2 and TRBJ1-4; no definite D call. V was clipped by 5 bases and J by 1 base, with 5 bases between them. Germline V CDR1 and CDR2: SGHTA, FQGNSA. CDR3 size: 13 residues.

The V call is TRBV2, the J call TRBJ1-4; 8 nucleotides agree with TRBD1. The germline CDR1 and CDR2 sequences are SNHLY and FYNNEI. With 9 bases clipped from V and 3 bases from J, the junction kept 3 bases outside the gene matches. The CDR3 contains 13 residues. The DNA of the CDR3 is TGTGCCAGTACGGGACAGGCTAATGAAAAACTGTTTTTT. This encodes CASTGQANEKLFF.

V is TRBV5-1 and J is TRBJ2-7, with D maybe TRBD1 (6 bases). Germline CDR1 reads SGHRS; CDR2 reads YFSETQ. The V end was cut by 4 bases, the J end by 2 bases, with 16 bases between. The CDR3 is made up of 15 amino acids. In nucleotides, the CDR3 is TGCGCCAGCAGCGCTAACCGGGACACAACCTACGAGCAGTACTTC. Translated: CASSANRDTTYEQYF.

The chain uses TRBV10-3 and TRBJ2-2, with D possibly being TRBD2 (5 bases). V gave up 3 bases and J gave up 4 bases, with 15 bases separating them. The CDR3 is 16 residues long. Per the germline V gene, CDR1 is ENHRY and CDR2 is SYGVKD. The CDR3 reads CAISDRAGVSTGELFF. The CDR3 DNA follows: TGTGCCATCAGTGATCGGGCCGGGGTTTCCACCGGGGAGCTGTTTTTT.

The CDR3 sequence: CAWGLAAQYF. CDR3 sequence (DNA): TGTGCCTGGGGCCTGGCGGCGCAGTATTTT. The V and J genes are TRBV30 and TRBJ2-3; D remains ambiguous. This CDR3 region has 10 residues. Trimming shortened V by 5 bases and J by 10 bases, and 10 bases separated the two germline ends. Germline CDR1 and CDR2: GTSNPN and SVGIG (reference sequence).